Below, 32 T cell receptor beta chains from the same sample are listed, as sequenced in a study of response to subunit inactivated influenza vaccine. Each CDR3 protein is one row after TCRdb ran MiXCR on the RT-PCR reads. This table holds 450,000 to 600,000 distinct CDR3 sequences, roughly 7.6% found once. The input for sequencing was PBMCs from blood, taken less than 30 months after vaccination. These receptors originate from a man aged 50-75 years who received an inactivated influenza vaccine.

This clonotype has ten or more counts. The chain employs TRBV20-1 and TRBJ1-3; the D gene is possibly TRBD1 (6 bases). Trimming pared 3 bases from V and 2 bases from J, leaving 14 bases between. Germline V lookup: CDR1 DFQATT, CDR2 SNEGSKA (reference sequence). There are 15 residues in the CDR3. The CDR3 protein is CSASPGRGPGNTIYF. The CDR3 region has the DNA TGCAGTGCTAGCCCCGGACGGGGGCCTGGAAACACCATATATTTT.

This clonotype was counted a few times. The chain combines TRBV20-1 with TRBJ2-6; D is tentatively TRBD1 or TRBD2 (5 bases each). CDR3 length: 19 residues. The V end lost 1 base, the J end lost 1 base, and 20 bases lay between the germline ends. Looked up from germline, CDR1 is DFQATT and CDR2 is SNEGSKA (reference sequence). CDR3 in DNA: TGCAGTGCTAGAGGTTTACCCAGGGACCCCGCATCTGGGGCCAACGTCCTGACTTTC. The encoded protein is CSARGLPRDPASGANVLTF.

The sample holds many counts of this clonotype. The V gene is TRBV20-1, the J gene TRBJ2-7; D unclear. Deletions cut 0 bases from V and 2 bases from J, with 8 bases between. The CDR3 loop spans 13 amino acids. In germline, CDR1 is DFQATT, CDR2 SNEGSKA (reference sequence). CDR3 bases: TGCAGTGCTAGAGATGACACCACCTACGAGCAGTACTTC. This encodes CSARDDTTYEQYF.

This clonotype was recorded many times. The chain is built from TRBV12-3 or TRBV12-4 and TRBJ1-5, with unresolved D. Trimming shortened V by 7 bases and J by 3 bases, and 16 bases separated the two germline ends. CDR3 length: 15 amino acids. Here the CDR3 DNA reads TGTGCCAGCAAACCCGACGAGGTCGACAATCAGCCCCAGCATTTT. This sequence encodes CASKPDEVDNQPQHF.

The CDR3 is CASSSYRGTEAFF. The CDR3 DNA reads TGTGCCAGCAGCTCATACAGGGGCACTGAAGCTTTCTTT. V is TRBV21-1 and J is TRBJ1-1; the table gives TRBD1 as D, unverified against the DNA. TRBV21-1 is given as a pseudogene. This CDR3 contains 13 residues.

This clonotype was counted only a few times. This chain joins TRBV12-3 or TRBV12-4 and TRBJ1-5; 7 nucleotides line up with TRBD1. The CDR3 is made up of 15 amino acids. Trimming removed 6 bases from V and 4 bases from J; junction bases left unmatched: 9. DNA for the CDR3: TGTGCCAGCAGGACTGGGACAGCGACGAATCAGCCCCAGCATTTT. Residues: CASRTGTATNQPQHF.

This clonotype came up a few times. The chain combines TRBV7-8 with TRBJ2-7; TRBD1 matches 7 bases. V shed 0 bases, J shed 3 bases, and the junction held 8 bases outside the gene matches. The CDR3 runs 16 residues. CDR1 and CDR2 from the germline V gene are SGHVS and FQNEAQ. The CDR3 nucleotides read TGTGCCAGCAGCTTAGCGCCTGGGGGACAGAACTACGAGCAGTACTTC. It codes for CASSLAPGGQNYEQYF.

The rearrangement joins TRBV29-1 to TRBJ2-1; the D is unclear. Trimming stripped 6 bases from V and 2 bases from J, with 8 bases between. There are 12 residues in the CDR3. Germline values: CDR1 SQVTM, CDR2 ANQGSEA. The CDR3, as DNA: TGCAGCGTGAGATATGCCTACAATGAGCAGTTCTTC. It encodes CSVRYAYNEQFF.

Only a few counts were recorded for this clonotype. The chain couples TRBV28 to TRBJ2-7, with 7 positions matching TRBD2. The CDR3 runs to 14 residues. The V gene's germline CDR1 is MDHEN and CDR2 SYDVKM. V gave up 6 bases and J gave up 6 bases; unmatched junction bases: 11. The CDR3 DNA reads TGTGCCAGCAGGGTTAGCGGGTCGAGGGTCGAGCAGTACTTC. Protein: CASRVSGSRVEQYF.

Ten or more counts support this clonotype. CDR3 in DNA: TGTGCCAGCAGCTGGAACCTGATGTACCAAGAGACCCAGTACTTC. Translating gives CASSWNLMYQETQYF. The rearrangement joins TRBV7-6 to TRBJ2-5; D gene unclear. V lost 4 bases and J lost 0, with 12 bases in between. CDR3 size: 15 residues. The germline V gene has CDR1 SGHVS and CDR2 FNYEAQ.

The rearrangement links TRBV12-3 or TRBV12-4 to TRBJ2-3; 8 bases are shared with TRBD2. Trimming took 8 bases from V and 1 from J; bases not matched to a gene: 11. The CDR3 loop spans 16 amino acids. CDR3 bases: TGTGCCAGCGACCAAAGGAGCGGGAGAGGCACAGATACGCAGTATTTT. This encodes CASDQRSGRGTDTQYF.

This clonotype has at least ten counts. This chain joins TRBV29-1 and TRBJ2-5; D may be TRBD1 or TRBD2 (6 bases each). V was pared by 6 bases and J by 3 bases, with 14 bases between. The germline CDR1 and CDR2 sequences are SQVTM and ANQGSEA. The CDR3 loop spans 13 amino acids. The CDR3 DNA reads TGCAGCGTCCGCGGGACACTGAAAGAGACCCAGTACTTC. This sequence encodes CSVRGTLKETQYF.

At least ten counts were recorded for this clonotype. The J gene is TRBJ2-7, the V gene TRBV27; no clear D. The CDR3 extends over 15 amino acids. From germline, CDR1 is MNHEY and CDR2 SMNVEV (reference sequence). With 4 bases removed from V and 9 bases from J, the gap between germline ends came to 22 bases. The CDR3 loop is CASSSVPFSPLGQYF. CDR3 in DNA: TGTGCCAGCAGTTCGGTTCCCTTTAGTCCCCTCGGGCAGTACTTC.

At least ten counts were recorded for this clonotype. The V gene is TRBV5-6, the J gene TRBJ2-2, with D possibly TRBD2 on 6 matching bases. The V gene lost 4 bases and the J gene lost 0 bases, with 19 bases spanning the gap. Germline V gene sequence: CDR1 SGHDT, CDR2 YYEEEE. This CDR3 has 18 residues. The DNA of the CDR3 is TGTGCCAGCAGCGCGGAGGGGAGACGTAGGGCGAACACCGGGGAGCTGTTTTTT. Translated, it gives CASSAEGRRRANTGELFF.

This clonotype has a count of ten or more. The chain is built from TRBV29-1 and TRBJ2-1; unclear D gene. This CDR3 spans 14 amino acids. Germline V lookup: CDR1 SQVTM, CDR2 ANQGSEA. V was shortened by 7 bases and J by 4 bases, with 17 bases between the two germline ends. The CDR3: CSASVKVDYNEQFF. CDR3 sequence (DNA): TGCAGCGCCTCGGTGAAGGTAGATTACAATGAGCAGTTCTTC.

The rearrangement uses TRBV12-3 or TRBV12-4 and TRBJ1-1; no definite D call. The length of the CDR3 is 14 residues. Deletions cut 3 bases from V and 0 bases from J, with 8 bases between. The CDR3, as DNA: TGTGCCAGCAGTTTTTATCGGTTGAACACTGAAGCTTTCTTT. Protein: CASSFYRLNTEAFF.

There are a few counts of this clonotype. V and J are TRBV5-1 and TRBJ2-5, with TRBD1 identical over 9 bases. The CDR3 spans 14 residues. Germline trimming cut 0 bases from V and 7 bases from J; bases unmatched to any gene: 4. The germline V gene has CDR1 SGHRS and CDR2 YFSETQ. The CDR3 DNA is TGCGCCAGCAGCTTGGGGACAGGGGCCGGGACCCAGTACTTC. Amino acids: CASSLGTGAGTQYF.

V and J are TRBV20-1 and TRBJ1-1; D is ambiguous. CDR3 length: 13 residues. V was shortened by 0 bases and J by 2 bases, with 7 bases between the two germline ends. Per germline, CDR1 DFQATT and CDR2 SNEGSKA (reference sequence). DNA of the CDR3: TGCAGTGCTAGAGATGCCGCTAACACTGAAGCTTTCTTT. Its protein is CSARDAANTEAFF.

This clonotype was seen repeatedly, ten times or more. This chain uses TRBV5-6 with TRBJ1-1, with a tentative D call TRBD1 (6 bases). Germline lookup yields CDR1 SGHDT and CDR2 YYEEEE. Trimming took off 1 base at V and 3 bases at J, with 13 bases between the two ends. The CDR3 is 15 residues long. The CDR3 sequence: CASSLWGLGYTEAFF. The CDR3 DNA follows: TGTGCCAGCAGCTTGTGGGGGCTGGGTTACACTGAAGCTTTCTTT. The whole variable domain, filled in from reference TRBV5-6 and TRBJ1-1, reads DAGVTQSPTHLIKTRGQQVTLRCSPKSGHDTVSWYQQALGQGPQFIFQYYEEEERQRGNFPDRFSGHQFPNYSSELNVNALLLGDSALYLCASSLWGLGYTEAFFGQGTRLTVV.

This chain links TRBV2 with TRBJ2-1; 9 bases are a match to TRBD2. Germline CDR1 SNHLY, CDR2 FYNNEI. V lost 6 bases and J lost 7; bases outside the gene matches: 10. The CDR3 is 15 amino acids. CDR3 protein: CASRRTGGGGNEQFF. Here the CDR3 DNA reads TGTGCCAGCAGACGGACTGGCGGGGGGGGGAATGAGCAGTTCTTC.

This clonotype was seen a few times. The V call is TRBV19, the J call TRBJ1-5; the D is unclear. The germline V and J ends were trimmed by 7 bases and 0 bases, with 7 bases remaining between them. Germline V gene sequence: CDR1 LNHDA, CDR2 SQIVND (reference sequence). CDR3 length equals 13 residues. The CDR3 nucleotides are TGTGCCAGTACTCACGGTAGCAATCAGCCCCAGCATTTT. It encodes CASTHGSNQPQHF.

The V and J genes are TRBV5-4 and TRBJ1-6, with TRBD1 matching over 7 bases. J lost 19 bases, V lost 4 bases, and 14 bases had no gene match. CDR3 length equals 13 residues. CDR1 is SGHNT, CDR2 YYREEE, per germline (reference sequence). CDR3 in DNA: TGTGCCAGCAGCCCGGGCTCCACAGGGGAGGAACACTTT. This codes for CASSPGSTGEEHF.

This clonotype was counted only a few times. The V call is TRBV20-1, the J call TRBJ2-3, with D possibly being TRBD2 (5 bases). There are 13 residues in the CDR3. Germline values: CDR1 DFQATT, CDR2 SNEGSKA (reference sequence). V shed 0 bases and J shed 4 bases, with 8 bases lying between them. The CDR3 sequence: CSARDPLADTQYF. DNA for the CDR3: TGCAGTGCTAGAGACCCACTAGCAGATACGCAGTATTTT.

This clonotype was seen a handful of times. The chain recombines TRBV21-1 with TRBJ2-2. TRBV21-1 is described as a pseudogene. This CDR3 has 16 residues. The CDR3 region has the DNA TGTGCCAGCAGCAAAGCCCTCCGCAAGAACACCGGGGAGCTGTTTTTT. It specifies CASSKALRKNTGELFF.

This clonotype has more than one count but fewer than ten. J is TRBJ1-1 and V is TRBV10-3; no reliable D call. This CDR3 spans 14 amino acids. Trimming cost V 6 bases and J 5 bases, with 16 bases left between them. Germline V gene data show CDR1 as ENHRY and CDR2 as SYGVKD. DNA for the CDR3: TGTGCCATCAGCCGGGCGGGGTTGAGGACTGAAGCTTTCTTT. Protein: CAISRAGLRTEAFF.

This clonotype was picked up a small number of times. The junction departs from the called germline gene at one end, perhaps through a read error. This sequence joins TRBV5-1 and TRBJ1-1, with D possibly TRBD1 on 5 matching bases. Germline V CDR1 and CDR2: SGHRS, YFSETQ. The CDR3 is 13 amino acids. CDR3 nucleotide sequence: TGCGCCAGCAGCTTGTCAGGGAACGCTGAAGCTTTCTTT. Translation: CASSLSGNAEAFF. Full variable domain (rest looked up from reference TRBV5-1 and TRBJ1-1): KAGVTQTPRYLIKTRGQQVTLSCSPISGHRSVSWYQQTPGQGLQFLFEYFSETQRNKGNFPGRFSGRQFSNSRSEMNVSTLELGDSALYLCASSLSGNAEAFFGQGTRLTVV.

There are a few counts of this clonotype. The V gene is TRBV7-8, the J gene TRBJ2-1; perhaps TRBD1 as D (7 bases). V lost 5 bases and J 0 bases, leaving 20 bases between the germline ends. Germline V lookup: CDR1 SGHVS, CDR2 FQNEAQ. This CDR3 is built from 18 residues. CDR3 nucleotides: TGTGCCAGCAGCGCAGGGGGTTTAGCGGAGTTCTCCTACAATGAGCAGTTCTTC. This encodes CASSAGGLAEFSYNEQFF.

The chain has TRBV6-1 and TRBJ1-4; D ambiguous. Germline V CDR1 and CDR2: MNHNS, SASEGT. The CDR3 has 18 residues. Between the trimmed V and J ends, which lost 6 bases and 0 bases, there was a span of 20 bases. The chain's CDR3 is CASRRSVAPVATNEKLFF. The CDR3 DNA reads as TGTGCCAGCAGGCGTTCGGTGGCCCCAGTTGCAACTAATGAAAAACTGTTTTTT.

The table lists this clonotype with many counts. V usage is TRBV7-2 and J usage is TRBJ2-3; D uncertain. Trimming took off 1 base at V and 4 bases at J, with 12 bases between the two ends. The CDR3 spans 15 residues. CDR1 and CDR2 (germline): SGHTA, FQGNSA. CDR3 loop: CASSLDWAGSDTQYF. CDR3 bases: TGTGCCAGCAGCTTAGACTGGGCAGGATCAGATACGCAGTATTTT.

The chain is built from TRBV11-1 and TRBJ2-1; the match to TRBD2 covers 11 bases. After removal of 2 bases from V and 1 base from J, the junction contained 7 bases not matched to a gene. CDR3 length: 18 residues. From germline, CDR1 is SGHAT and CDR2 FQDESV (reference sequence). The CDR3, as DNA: TGTGCCAGCAGCTTAAGACTAGCGGGGTCAGCTTCCTACAATGAGCAGTTCTTC. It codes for CASSLRLAGSASYNEQFF. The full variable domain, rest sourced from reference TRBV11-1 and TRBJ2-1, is EAEVAQSPRYKITEKSQAVAFWCDPISGHATLYWYRQILGQGPELLVQFQDESVVDDSQLPKDRFSAERLKGVDSTLKIQPAELGDSAMYLCASSLRLAGSASYNEQFFGPGTRLTVL.

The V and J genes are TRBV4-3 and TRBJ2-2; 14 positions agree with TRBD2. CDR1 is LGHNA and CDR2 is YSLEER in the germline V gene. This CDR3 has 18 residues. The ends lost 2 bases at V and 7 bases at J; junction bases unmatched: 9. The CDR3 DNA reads TGCGCCAGCAGCCAAAATTGGAGACTAGCGGGAGGGGGCGGGGAGCTGTTTTTT. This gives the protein CASSQNWRLAGGGGELFF.

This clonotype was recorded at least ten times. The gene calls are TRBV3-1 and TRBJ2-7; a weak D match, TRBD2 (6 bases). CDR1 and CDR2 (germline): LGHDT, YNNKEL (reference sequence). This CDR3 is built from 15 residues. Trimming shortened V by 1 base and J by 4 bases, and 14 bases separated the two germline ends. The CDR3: CASSQVGGPSYEQYF. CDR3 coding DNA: TGTGCCAGCAGCCAAGTCGGGGGACCCTCTTACGAGCAGTACTTC.